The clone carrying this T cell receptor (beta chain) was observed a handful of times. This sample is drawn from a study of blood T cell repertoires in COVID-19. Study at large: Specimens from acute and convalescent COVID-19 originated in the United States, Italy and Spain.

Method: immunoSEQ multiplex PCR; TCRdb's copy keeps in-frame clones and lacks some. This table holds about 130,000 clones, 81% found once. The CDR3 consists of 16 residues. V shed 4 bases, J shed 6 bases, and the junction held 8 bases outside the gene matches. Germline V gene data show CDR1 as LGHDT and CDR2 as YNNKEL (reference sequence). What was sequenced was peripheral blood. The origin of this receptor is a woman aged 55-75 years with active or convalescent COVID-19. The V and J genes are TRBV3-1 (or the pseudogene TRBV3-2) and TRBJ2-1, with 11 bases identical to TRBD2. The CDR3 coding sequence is TGTGCCAGCAGCCGATTAGCGGGGGGGCCTACCAATGAGCAGTTCTTC. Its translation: CASSRLAGGPTNEQFF.